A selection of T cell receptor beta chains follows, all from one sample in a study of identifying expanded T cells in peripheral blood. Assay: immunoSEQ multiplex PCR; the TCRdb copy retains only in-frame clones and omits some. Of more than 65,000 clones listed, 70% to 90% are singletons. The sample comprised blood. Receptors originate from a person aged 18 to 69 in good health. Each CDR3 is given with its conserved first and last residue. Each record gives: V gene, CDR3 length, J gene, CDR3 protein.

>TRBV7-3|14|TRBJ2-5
CASSSSGDQETQYF
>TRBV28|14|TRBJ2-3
CASGTDRGTDTQYF
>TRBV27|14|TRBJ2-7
CASKLAGPTYEQYF
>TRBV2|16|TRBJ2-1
CASSPYGTSSRNEQFF
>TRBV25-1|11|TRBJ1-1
CASSAGIEAFF
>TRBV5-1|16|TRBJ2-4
CASSLEVGIAKNIQYF
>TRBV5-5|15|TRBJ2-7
CASSSRLSGSYEQYF
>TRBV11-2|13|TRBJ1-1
CASSLQGNTEAFF
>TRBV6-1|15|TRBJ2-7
CASSEASGGADEQYF
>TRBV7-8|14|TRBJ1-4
CASSARDRGSKLFF
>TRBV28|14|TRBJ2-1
CASSFSAAYNEQFF
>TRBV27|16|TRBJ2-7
CASSLSAGTGQAKQYF
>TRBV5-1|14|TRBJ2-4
CASRRGDHGDIQYF
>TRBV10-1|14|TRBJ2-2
CASRGQGNDGELFF
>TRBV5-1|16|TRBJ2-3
CASSRNGQGDTDTQYF
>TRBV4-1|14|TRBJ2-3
CASSQARGGDTQYF
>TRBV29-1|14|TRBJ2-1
CSAARDYGYNEQFF
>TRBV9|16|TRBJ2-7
CATRESSGSFFYEQYF
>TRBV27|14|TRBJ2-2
CASSLFTGAGELFF
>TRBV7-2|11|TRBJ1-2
CASSSGYGYTF
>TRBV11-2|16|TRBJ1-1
CASSLTRDGINTEAFF
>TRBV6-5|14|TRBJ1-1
CASSYSRMDTEAFF
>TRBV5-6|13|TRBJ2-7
CASSLDSVGEQYF
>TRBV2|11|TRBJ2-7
CASETGPGQYF
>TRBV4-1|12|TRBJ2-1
CASSQDLEQQFF
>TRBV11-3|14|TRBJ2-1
CASSPRPGDNEQFF
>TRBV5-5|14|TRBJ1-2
CASSLTGGYYGYTF
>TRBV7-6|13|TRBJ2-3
CASSSTGTDTQYF
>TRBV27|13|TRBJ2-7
CASSPPPYYEQYF
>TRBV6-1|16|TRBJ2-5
CASSEGDRGREETQYF
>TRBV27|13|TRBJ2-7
CASSLRGIHEQYF
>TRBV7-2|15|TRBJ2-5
CASSSRRGAEETQYF
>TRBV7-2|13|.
CASRASGTYEQYF
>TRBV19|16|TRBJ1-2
CASSIALQGGNYGYTF
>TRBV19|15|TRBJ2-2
CASSTLTTLAGELFF
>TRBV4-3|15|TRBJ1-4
CASSREAATNEKLFF
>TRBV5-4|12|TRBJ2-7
CASSSEYYEQYF
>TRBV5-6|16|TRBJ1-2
CASSLETGTGGYGYTF
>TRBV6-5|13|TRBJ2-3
CASRGQGLDTQYF
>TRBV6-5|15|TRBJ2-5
CASSYSNRIQETQYF
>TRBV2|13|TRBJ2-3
CASTSGYTDTQYF
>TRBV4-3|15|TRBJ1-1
CASSQAATGATEAFF
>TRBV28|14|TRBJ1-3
CASSLGGSGNTIYF
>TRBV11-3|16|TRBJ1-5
CASSRRDRGKSQPQHF
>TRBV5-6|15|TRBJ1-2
CASSLGPALNYGYTF
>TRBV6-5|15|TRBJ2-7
CASSYASGSSYEQYF